The subject of this entry is one TCR beta chain. Its antigen remains unknown. This record belongs to a study of vaccination and CD4 T cells after COVID-19. Study details: There were two doses of either BNT162b2 or mRNA-1273 vaccine given to participants. General study results and limits: Spike mono-reactivity was the property of 304 of 307 vaccine-specific clones in convalescent patients.

The Oncomine TCR Beta short-read assay sequenced DNA from cultured CD4+ T cells. MiXCR was run by TCRdb on the PCR reads, yielding one entry per CDR3 protein. The repertoire holds more than 10,000 distinct CDR3 sequences, with approximately 50% as singletons. Treatment here: roughly 10-day PBMC culture with coronavirus spike peptide pools or control peptides (ViraFEST assay). Positive PCR dates covered March to December 2020, before US Alpha, Beta and Delta variants. The CDR3 covers 13 residues. The germline V gene has CDR1 MNHNS and CDR2 SASEGT. With 7 bases clipped from V and 4 bases from J, the junction kept 2 bases outside the gene matches.

Material for sequencing was CD4+ T cells from blood, cultured in vitro. V is TRBV6-1 and J is TRBJ2-3; 10 nucleotides agree with TRBD2. This clonotype was sampled from a human donor who had recovered from COVID-19. The CDR3 coding sequence is TGTGCCAGCAATAGCGGGGGGTCAGATACGCAGTATTTT. Amino acids: CASNSGGSDTQYF.